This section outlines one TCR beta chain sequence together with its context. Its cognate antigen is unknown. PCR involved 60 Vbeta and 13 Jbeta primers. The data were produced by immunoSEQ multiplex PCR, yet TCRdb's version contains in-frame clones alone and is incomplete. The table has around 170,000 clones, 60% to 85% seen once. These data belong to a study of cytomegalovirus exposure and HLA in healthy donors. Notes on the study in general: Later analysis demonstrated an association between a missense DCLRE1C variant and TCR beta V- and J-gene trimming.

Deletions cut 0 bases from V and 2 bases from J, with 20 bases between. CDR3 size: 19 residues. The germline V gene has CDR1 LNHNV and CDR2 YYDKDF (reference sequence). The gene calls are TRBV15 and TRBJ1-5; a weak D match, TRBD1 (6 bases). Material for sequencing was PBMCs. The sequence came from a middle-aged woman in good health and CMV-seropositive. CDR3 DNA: TGTGCCACCAGCAGAGATCGGGGCACAGGGACGGCCGGCAATCAGCCCCAGCATTTT. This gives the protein CATSRDRGTGTAGNQPQHF.